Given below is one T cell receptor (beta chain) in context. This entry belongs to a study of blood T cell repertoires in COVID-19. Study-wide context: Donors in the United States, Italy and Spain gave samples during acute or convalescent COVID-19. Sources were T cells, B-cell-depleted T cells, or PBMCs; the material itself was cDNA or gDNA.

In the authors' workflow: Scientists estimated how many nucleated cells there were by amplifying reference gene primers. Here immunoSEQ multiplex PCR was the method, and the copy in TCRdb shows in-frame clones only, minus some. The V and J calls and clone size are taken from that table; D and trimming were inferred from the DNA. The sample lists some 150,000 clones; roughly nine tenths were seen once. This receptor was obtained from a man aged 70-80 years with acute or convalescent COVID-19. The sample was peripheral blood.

Here the CDR3 reads CASSQGAAGDGYTF. CDR3 nucleotides: TGCGCCAGCAGCCAAGGGGCGGCAGGGGATGGCTACACCTTC. This chain links TRBV4-1 with TRBJ1-2; D perhaps matches TRBD1 (6 bases). Germline CDR1 MGHRA, CDR2 YSYEKL. This CDR3 has 14 amino acids. The V and J ends lost 1 base and 6 bases respectively, with 12 bases between them.